The 31 T cell receptor beta chains reported below all come from one sample, sequenced in a study of T-cell reconstitution after alpha-beta-depleted transplantation in children. Library preparation (for TCRbeta) was performed with unique molecular identifiers. MiXCR was run by TCRdb on the PCR reads, yielding one entry per CDR3 protein. The sample holds some 260,000 distinct CDR3 sequences; under 30% are singletons and the top ten take about 4.8%. The source material was PBMCs, mostly from graft donor cells, sampled 360 days after TCRalphabeta/CD19-depleted stem cell transplant. The receptors were gathered from a female patient aged 2 to 10 who had a stem cell transplant for congenital amegakaryocytic thrombocytopenia, so the T cells may come from the graft donor.

The chain uses TRBV5-5 and TRBJ1-5; D might be TRBD1 (5 bases). The CDR3 is 16 amino acids. The germline CDR1 and CDR2 sequences are SGHKS and YYEKEE (reference sequence). V lost 1 base to trimming and J lost 3 bases, with 14 bases between them. This chain's CDR3 is CASSLSTGAFNQPQHF. In nucleotides, the CDR3 is TGTGCCAGCAGCTTGTCAACAGGAGCTTTCAATCAGCCCCAGCATTTT.

In this sample, this clonotype turned up a few times. The V and J genes are TRBV9 and TRBJ2-3; 8 bases align to TRBD2. V trimming: 3 bases; J trimming: 0 bases; junction bases outside the gene matches: 6. Germline V gene sequence: CDR1 SGDLS, CDR2 YYNGEE. This CDR3 is built from 16 residues. The DNA for the CDR3 is TGTGCCAGCAGCGCAGGAAGCGGGGGAAGCACAGATACGCAGTATTTT. Its translation: CASSAGSGGSTDTQYF. Complete variable domain (other parts from reference TRBV9 and TRBJ2-3): DSGVTQTPKHLITATGQRVTLRCSPRSGDLSVYWYQQSLDQGLQFLIQYYNGEERAKGNILERFSAQQFPDLHSELNLSSLELGDSALYFCASSAGSGGSTDTQYFGPGTRLTVL.

This chain joins TRBV2 and TRBJ1-5, with 7 bases that match TRBD1. This CDR3 has 16 amino acids. With 3 bases clipped from V and 6 bases from J, the junction kept 11 bases outside the gene matches. The germline V gene encodes CDR1 SNHLY and CDR2 FYNNEI. CDR3 sequence (DNA): TGTGCCAGCAGTGATCAGACAGGGATTTTGGGTCAGCCCCAGCATTTT. Translating gives CASSDQTGILGQPQHF.

This chain links TRBV6-1 with TRBJ2-7; 10 nucleotides agree with TRBD1. J gave up 4 bases and V 6 bases, and 12 bases lay outside the gene matches. This CDR3 comprises 16 residues. Germline loops: CDR1 MNHNS, CDR2 SASEGT. The CDR3 sequence is CASSRASGTGVYEQYF. CDR3 DNA: TGTGCCAGCAGCCGGGCCTCGGGGACAGGGGTATACGAGCAGTACTTC.

V and J are TRBV6-5 and TRBJ2-1; 10 bases fit TRBD2. The CDR3 runs 17 residues. Germline trimming cut 5 bases from V and 6 bases from J; bases unmatched to any gene: 13. Germline V gene lookup returns CDR1 MNHEY and CDR2 SVGAGI. The CDR3: CASSHRTSGTGGNEQFF. CDR3 nucleotides: TGTGCCAGCAGTCACCGGACTAGCGGAACCGGGGGCAATGAGCAGTTCTTC.

In this sample, this clonotype turned up many times. The V call is TRBV12-3 or TRBV12-4, the J call TRBJ1-5, with no clear D. V shed 3 bases and J shed 2 bases, with 5 bases lying between them. The CDR3 runs to 13 residues. CDR3 loop: CASSFGGNQPQHF. The CDR3 DNA sequence: TGTGCCAGCAGTTTTGGCGGCAATCAGCCCCAGCATTTT.

This clonotype turned up a few times. The V gene is TRBV6-2 or TRBV6-3, the J gene TRBJ2-7; 8 nucleotides agree with TRBD2. The germline CDR1 and CDR2 sequences are MNHEY and SVGEGT. The CDR3 has 12 amino acids. Trimming took 7 bases from V and 3 from J; bases not matched to a gene: 2. The CDR3 region is CASTGLDYEQYF. CDR3 bases: TGTGCCAGCACGGGACTAGACTACGAGCAGTACTTC.

The chain is built from TRBV2 and TRBJ2-2; TRBD1 matches 7 bases. The germline V gene has CDR1 SNHLY and CDR2 FYNNEI. The ends lost 6 bases at V and 6 bases at J; junction bases unmatched: 7. The length of the CDR3 is 14 residues. CDR3 DNA: TGTGCCAGCAGCTCACAGGGGTTAGCCGGGGAGCTGTTTTTT. It yields the protein CASSSQGLAGELFF.

This clonotype was counted between two and nine times. The rearrangement links TRBV29-1 to TRBJ1-4; D gene unclear. The CDR3 runs 14 residues. Germline V gene sequence: CDR1 SQVTM, CDR2 ANQGSEA. V gave up 2 bases and J gave up 0 bases, with 7 bases separating them. The CDR3 protein is CSVEPAATNEKLFF. CDR3 in DNA: TGCAGCGTTGAACCGGCCGCAACTAATGAAAAACTGTTTTTT. The variable domain in full, with the rest retrieved from reference TRBV29-1 and TRBJ1-4, is SAVISQKPSRDICQRGTSLTIQCQVDSQVTMMFWYRQQPGQSLTLIATANQGSEATYESGFVIDKFPISRPNLTFSTLTVSNMSPEDSSIYLCSVEPAATNEKLFFGSGTQLSVL.

V usage is TRBV28 and J usage is TRBJ2-3; 8 bases are a match to TRBD1. Germline CDR1 reads MDHEN; CDR2 reads SYDVKM. V was pared by 5 bases and J by 2 bases, with 6 bases of the junction left unmatched. The length of the CDR3 is 15 residues. CDR3 DNA: TGTGCCAGCAGTCGACAGGGGCTCTACACAGATACGCAGTATTTT. Amino acids: CASSRQGLYTDTQYF. The whole variable domain, remainder taken from reference TRBV28 and TRBJ2-3, is DVKVTQSSRYLVKRTGEKVFLECVQDMDHENMFWYRQDPGLGLRLIYFSYDVKMKEKGDIPEGYSVSREKKERFSLILESASTNQTSMYLCASSRQGLYTDTQYFGPGTRLTVL.

This clonotype showed up just a few times. Given the absence of the conserved phenylalanine or tryptophan at the CDR3 end, a read error is likely. The chain uses TRBV11-2 and TRBJ2-1; D is unresolved. CDR3 length: 14 residues. V lost 0 bases, J lost 6 bases, and 9 bases lay in between. The V gene's germline CDR1 is SGHAT and CDR2 FQNNGV. The chain's CDR3 is CASSLDRVGNEQFS. As DNA, the CDR3 is TGTGCCAGCAGCTTAGATCGGGTAGGCAATGAGCAGTTCTCC.

The chain is built from TRBV6-5 and TRBJ1-1; unclear D gene. The CDR3 covers 14 residues. Germline CDR1 reads MNHEY; CDR2 reads SVGAGI. V gave up 2 bases and J gave up 6 bases, with 13 bases separating them. CDR3 sequence (DNA): TGTGCCAGCAGTTACGAGATTAAGGTCGCTGAAGCTTTCTTT. It codes for CASSYEIKVAEAFF.

This clonotype was picked up a small number of times. This chain connects TRBV5-6 to TRBJ2-7; D is uncertain. This CDR3 region has 14 residues. CDR1 and CDR2 (germline): SGHDT, YYEEEE. V lost 0 bases and J lost 4, with 11 bases in between. The CDR3 DNA follows: TGTGCCAGCAGCTTGGGACCATCCCAATACGAGCAGTACTTC. It specifies CASSLGPSQYEQYF. The full variable domain, in which reference TRBV5-6 and TRBJ2-7 provide the parts outside the CDR3, is DAGVTQSPTHLIKTRGQQVTLRCSPKSGHDTVSWYQQALGQGPQFIFQYYEEEERQRGNFPDRFSGHQFPNYSSELNVNALLLGDSALYLCASSLGPSQYEQYFGPGTRLTVT.

This clonotype was counted a single time. The CDR3 region has the DNA TGCAGTGCCATTACAGGGTATGGAGCTTTCTTT. It codes for CSAITGYGAFF. The chain recombines TRBV20-1 with TRBJ1-1; a possible D gene is TRBD1 (6 bases). The CDR3 contains 11 residues. Germline CDR1 is DFQATT and CDR2 is SNEGSKA (reference sequence). V shed 6 bases and J shed 10 bases, with 15 bases lying between them.

V and J are TRBV20-1 and TRBJ1-2; D is unresolved. CDR1 is DFQATT, CDR2 SNEGSKA, per germline (reference sequence). This CDR3 region has 16 residues. Trimming took off 6 bases at V and 5 bases at J, with 25 bases between the two ends. In nucleotides, the CDR3 is TGCAGTGCGGATCTCTTCTCCGGACGAGACGGTTATGGCTACACCTTC. Encoded protein: CSADLFSGRDGYGYTF.

The rearrangement links TRBV5-1 to TRBJ1-1, with D perhaps TRBD1 (5 bases). Germline CDR1 SGHRS, CDR2 YFSETQ. The CDR3 sequence is 14 residues long. The V and J ends lost 4 bases and 8 bases respectively, with 18 bases between them. The CDR3: CASSPGPPTREAFF. The CDR3 nucleotides are TGCGCCAGCAGCCCGGGACCCCCAACGCGAGAAGCTTTCTTT.

This clonotype was seen only a few times. The chain carries TRBV30 and TRBJ1-4, with D perhaps TRBD1 (6 bases). The CDR3 length is 15 residues. V lost 1 base to trimming and J lost 4 bases, with 13 bases between them. CDR1 GTSNPN and CDR2 SVGIG come from the germline V gene (reference sequence). The DNA for the CDR3 is TGTGCCTGGAGTGGCGTCGGGACACTTAATGAAAAACTGTTTTTT. Translated: CAWSGVGTLNEKLFF.

This clonotype was counted only a few times. The rearrangement links TRBV6-1 to TRBJ2-5, with TRBD1 identical over 10 bases. The CDR3 runs 16 residues. Per the germline V gene, CDR1 is MNHNS and CDR2 is SASEGT. Trimming at V came to 5 bases and at J to 5 bases, leaving 11 bases not matched to a gene. This CDR3 reads CASSQTGTGDGETQYF. The CDR3 DNA sequence: TGTGCCAGCAGTCAAACCGGGACAGGGGATGGGGAGACCCAGTACTTC.

This clonotype was observed a handful of times. The V and J genes are TRBV25-1 and TRBJ2-1, with 8 bases matching TRBD1. Germline CDR1 is MGHDK and CDR2 is SYGVNS. After removal of 6 bases from V and 8 bases from J, the junction contained 6 bases not matched to a gene. The CDR3 consists of 13 residues. The CDR3 DNA reads TGTGCCAGCAGCCAGACAGGGGATGATGAGCAGTTCTTC. Its protein product is CASSQTGDDEQFF.

The gene calls are TRBV12-3 or TRBV12-4 and TRBJ2-7; TRBD2 might be the D (6 bases). The CDR3 loop spans 13 amino acids. The V gene lost 3 bases and the J gene lost 3 bases, with 9 bases spanning the gap. CDR3 sequence: CASSFGTLYEQYF. The CDR3 coding sequence is TGTGCCAGCAGTTTTGGGACTCTCTACGAGCAGTACTTC.

The table lists this clonotype with a few counts. This chain uses TRBV6-5 with TRBJ2-7; 9 bases match TRBD1. Germline V lookup: CDR1 MNHEY, CDR2 SVGAGI. V was pared by 0 bases and J by 6 bases, with 15 bases of the junction left unmatched. The CDR3 extends over 18 amino acids. CDR3 residues: CASSYSVASTGTGSEQYF. The CDR3 DNA sequence: TGTGCCAGCAGTTACTCGGTTGCGTCCACCGGGACAGGGAGCGAGCAGTACTTC.

This clonotype was recorded once. The chain joins TRBV12-3 or TRBV12-4 to TRBJ2-3; 10 nucleotides match TRBD2. Trimming cost V 6 bases and J 1 base; bases outside gene matches: 10. The CDR3 extends over 17 amino acids. CDR3 in DNA: TGTGCCAGCAGCCGACGCTTAGCGGGGGGCCGCACAGATACGCAGTATTTT. Its translation: CASSRRLAGGRTDTQYF.

J is TRBJ2-3 and V is TRBV28, with 8 bases fitting TRBD2. The J segment lost 5 bases and the V segment lost 5 bases, leaving 21 bases of the junction unmatched. Germline V gene data show CDR1 as MDHEN and CDR2 as SYDVKM. This CDR3 is 19 amino acids long. The DNA of the CDR3 is TGTGCCAGCAGTCGATTGCTTCATTCGTCCGGGGGGGCCGTAGATACGCAGTATTTT. Amino acids: CASSRLLHSSGGAVDTQYF.

This clonotype was recorded a few times. The chain links TRBV30 to TRBJ1-3, with D unresolved. Germline V gives CDR1 GTSNPN, CDR2 SVGIG (reference sequence). The germline V and J ends were trimmed by 1 base and 0 bases, with 10 bases remaining between them. The CDR3 is 15 amino acids. DNA for the CDR3: TGTGCCTGGAGTGGAGGGATCCTCTCTGGAAACACCATATATTTT. It encodes CAWSGGILSGNTIYF.

V is TRBV7-9 and J is TRBJ2-3; D call uncertain. V was clipped by 2 bases and J by 0 bases, with 6 bases between them. The CDR3 covers 14 residues. Germline V gene data show CDR1 as SEHNR and CDR2 as FQNEAQ (reference sequence). The CDR3 bases are TGTGCCAGCAGCTTACTGTCTAGCACAGATACGCAGTATTTT. This gives the protein CASSLLSSTDTQYF.

The gene calls are TRBV6-1 and TRBJ1-5; D remains ambiguous. The CDR3 covers 14 residues. Germline V gene sequence: CDR1 MNHNS, CDR2 SASEGT. V shed 6 bases and J shed 0 bases, with 9 bases lying between them. CDR3 loop: CASRKQNSNQPQHF. CDR3 DNA sequence: TGTGCCAGCAGGAAACAGAATAGCAATCAGCCCCAGCATTTT.

This clonotype was seen a handful of times. This chain links TRBV3-1 with TRBJ1-1; D possibly corresponds to TRBD1 (6 bases). The CDR3 covers 15 residues. Between the trimmed V and J ends, which lost 1 base and 4 bases, there was a span of 13 bases. Per germline, CDR1 LGHDT and CDR2 YNNKEL (reference sequence). The CDR3 protein is CASSQGVQGGTEAFF. CDR3 DNA: TGTGCCAGCAGCCAAGGCGTTCAAGGGGGCACTGAAGCTTTCTTT.

The chain links TRBV19 to TRBJ2-1; 12 nucleotides align to TRBD2. CDR1 LNHDA and CDR2 SQIVND come from the germline V gene (reference sequence). The CDR3 extends over 14 amino acids. V was clipped by 7 bases and J by 7 bases; unmatched bases: 5. The CDR3 DNA reads as TGTGCCAGTACCCTGACTAGCGGGAGAAATGAGCAGTTCTTC. This codes for CASTLTSGRNEQFF.

As regards this clonotype: This may be a read error: a much more frequent sequence differs by one nucleotide. The V call is TRBV3-1, the J call TRBJ1-3; TRBD1 agrees at 7 bases. Germline V gene lookup returns CDR1 LGHDT and CDR2 YNNKEL (reference sequence). The CDR3 consists of 15 residues. CDR3 region: CACSLGTVSGNTIYF. The CDR3 DNA sequence: TGTGCCTGCAGCCTCGGGACAGTCTCTGGAAACACCATATATTTT. Based on the CDR3 plus reference TRBV3-1 and TRBJ1-3, the full variable domain is DTAVSQTPKYLVTQMGNDKSIKCEQNLGHDTMYWYKQDSKKFLKIMFSYNNKELIINETVPNRFSPKSPDKAHLNLHINSLELGDSAVYFCACSLGTVSGNTIYFGEGSWLTVV.

The sample holds many counts of this clonotype. The chain carries TRBV5-1 and TRBJ2-5; D is possibly TRBD1 (5 bases). The CDR3 contains 12 residues. The V end was cut by 1 base, the J end by 5 bases, with 6 bases between. Germline V gives CDR1 SGHRS, CDR2 YFSETQ. CDR3 bases: TGCGCCAGCAGCTTGTGGGGCGAGACCCAGTACTTC. This codes for CASSLWGETQYF.

This clonotype was counted ten times or more. J is TRBJ2-2 and V is TRBV10-3; 8 nucleotides line up with TRBD2. The germline CDR1 and CDR2 sequences are ENHRY and SYGVKD. Trimming cost V 6 bases and J 8 bases; bases outside gene matches: 11. The CDR3 loop spans 15 amino acids. The CDR3 DNA reads TGTGCCATCAGCCTGAGCGGGAGCCCCCCAGGGGAGCTGTTTTTT. It specifies CAISLSGSPPGELFF.